Listed below are T cell receptor beta chains from one sample, sequenced in a study of blood T cell repertoires in COVID-19. TCRdb keeps only in-frame clones here, not all; method: immunoSEQ multiplex PCR. The sample includes roughly 77,000 clones, 70% to 90% of them seen just once. Material for sequencing was peripheral blood. Source of these receptors: a man over 45 with active COVID-19. Both conserved end residues are part of each CDR3. Fields, in order: clone size, D gene, V gene, J gene, CDR3 protein, CDR3 DNA. D genes are given only for firm matches. Clone size is given for some rows only: seen once, a few or many times, or a class if the clone is expanded.

abundance: NA; d_gene: TRBD1; v_gene: TRBV4-2; j_gene: TRBJ1-4; CDR3aa: CASSQGRDRGRWGEKLFF; CDR3nt: TGTGCCAGCAGCCAAGGCCGGGACAGGGGGCGCTGGGGTGAAAAACTGTTTTTT
abundance: NA; d_gene: TRBD1; v_gene: TRBV6-1; j_gene: TRBJ2-3; CDR3aa: CASSEIQGASTDTQYF; CDR3nt: TGTGCCAGCAGTGAGATACAGGGGGCTAGCACAGATACGCAGTATTTT
abundance: NA; d_gene: TRBD1; v_gene: TRBV15; j_gene: TRBJ2-7; CDR3aa: CATSRDDDRGYEQYF; CDR3nt: TGTGCCACCAGCAGAGATGATGACAGGGGCTACGAGCAGTACTTC
abundance: few; d_gene: NA; v_gene: TRBV6-6; j_gene: TRBJ1-1; CDR3aa: CASSPQAAEAFF; CDR3nt: TGTGCCAGCAGTCCCCAGGCCGCTGAAGCTTTCTTT
abundance: NA; d_gene: NA; v_gene: TRBV6-5; j_gene: TRBJ1-6; CDR3aa: CASSRSRGGSPLHF; CDR3nt: TGTGCCAGCAGTCGTAGTCGGGGAGGTTCACCCCTCCACTTT
abundance: NA; d_gene: NA; v_gene: TRBV5-1; j_gene: TRBJ2-3; CDR3aa: CASSLQGSDTQYF; CDR3nt: TGCGCCAGCAGTTTACAGGGATCAGATACGCAGTATTTT
abundance: NA; d_gene: TRBD1; v_gene: TRBV27; j_gene: TRBJ2-7; CDR3aa: CASSLPPGEGAVGNEQYF; CDR3nt: TGTGCCAGCAGTTTGCCTCCGGGTGAGGGGGCAGTGGGTAACGAGCAGTACTTC
abundance: NA; d_gene: TRBD2; v_gene: TRBV6-4; j_gene: TRBJ2-7; CDR3aa: CASSDGTSGRARFLIPSYEQYF; CDR3nt: TGTGCCAGCAGTGACGGGACTAGCGGGAGGGCAAGGTTCCTCATCCCCTCCTACGAGCAGTACTTC
abundance: NA; d_gene: NA; v_gene: TRBV24-1; j_gene: TRBJ1-5; CDR3aa: CATSDPGVFQPQHF; CDR3nt: TGTGCCACCAGTGATCCAGGGGTATTTCAGCCCCAGCATTTT
abundance: NA; d_gene: NA; v_gene: TRBV7-8; j_gene: TRBJ2-7; CDR3aa: CASSPGVREQYF; CDR3nt: TGTGCCAGCAGCCCCGGGGTTCGGGAGCAGTACTTC
abundance: NA; d_gene: TRBD2; v_gene: TRBV4-3; j_gene: TRBJ2-7; CDR3aa: CASSQDGRGSNEQYF; CDR3nt: TGCGCCAGCAGCCAAGACGGGCGGGGGTCCAACGAGCAGTACTTC
abundance: NA; d_gene: NA; v_gene: TRBV11-3; j_gene: TRBJ2-1; CDR3aa: CASSQGPNNEQFF; CDR3nt: TGTGCCAGCAGCCAGGGCCCCAATAATGAGCAGTTCTTC
abundance: NA; d_gene: NA; v_gene: TRBV19; j_gene: TRBJ2-1; CDR3aa: CASSIIGGPYNEQFF; CDR3nt: TGTGCCAGTAGTATAATTGGGGGCCCCTACAATGAGCAGTTCTTC
abundance: NA; d_gene: NA; v_gene: TRBV28; j_gene: TRBJ1-1; CDR3aa: CASSIQAMNTEAFF; CDR3nt: TGTGCCAGCAGTATACAGGCGATGAACACTGAAGCTTTCTTT
abundance: NA; d_gene: TRBD2; v_gene: TRBV5-1; j_gene: TRBJ2-1; CDR3aa: CASSPGLAGAEQFF; CDR3nt: TGCGCCAGCAGCCCCGGACTAGCGGGGGCTGAGCAGTTCTTC
abundance: NA; d_gene: NA; v_gene: TRBV7-9; j_gene: TRBJ1-6; CDR3aa: CASSSQGSNSPLHF; CDR3nt: TGTGCCAGCAGCTCCCAAGGGAGTAATTCACCCCTCCACTTT
abundance: NA; d_gene: NA; v_gene: TRBV6-1; j_gene: TRBJ1-4; CDR3aa: CASSGSRGKTNEKLFF; CDR3nt: TGTGCCAGCAGTGGATCGCGCGGGAAGACTAATGAAAAACTGTTTTTT
abundance: NA; d_gene: NA; v_gene: TRBV12-3/TRBV12-4; j_gene: TRBJ1-3; CDR3aa: CASSFNGNTIYF; CDR3nt: TGTGCCAGCAGTTTCAATGGAAACACCATATATTTT
abundance: NA; d_gene: TRBD2; v_gene: TRBV7-9; j_gene: TRBJ2-2; CDR3aa: CASKRGGPGPNTGELFF; CDR3nt: TGTGCCAGCAAAAGGGGAGGGCCCGGTCCGAACACCGGGGAGCTGTTTTTT
abundance: NA; d_gene: TRBD2; v_gene: TRBV18; j_gene: TRBJ2-1; CDR3aa: CASSPGLAGEQFF; CDR3nt: TGTGCCAGCTCACCGGGACTAGCGGGTGAGCAGTTCTTC
abundance: NA; d_gene: NA; v_gene: TRBV14; j_gene: TRBJ2-2; CDR3aa: CASSQVGGPGELFF; CDR3nt: TGTGCCAGCAGCCAAGTGGGGGGGCCCGGGGAGCTGTTTTTT
abundance: NA; d_gene: TRBD1; v_gene: TRBV6-5; j_gene: TRBJ1-1; CDR3aa: CASILGQVTEAFF; CDR3nt: TGTGCCAGCATTCTAGGACAGGTCACTGAAGCTTTCTTT
abundance: NA; d_gene: NA; v_gene: TRBV4-1; j_gene: TRBJ1-2; CDR3aa: CASSQAPRGNYGYTF; CDR3nt: TGCGCCAGCAGCCAAGCTCCCCGGGGGAACTATGGCTACACCTTC
abundance: NA; d_gene: TRBD2; v_gene: TRBV5-1; j_gene: TRBJ2-3; CDR3aa: CASSAGGSTDTQYF; CDR3nt: TGCGCCAGCAGCGCGGGGGGGAGCACAGATACGCAGTATTTT
abundance: NA; d_gene: TRBD2; v_gene: TRBV25-1; j_gene: TRBJ2-4; CDR3aa: CASSRDYHIQYF; CDR3nt: TGTGCCAGCAGTCGGGACTATCACATTCAGTACTTC
abundance: few; d_gene: TRBD1; v_gene: TRBV29-1; j_gene: TRBJ2-5; CDR3aa: CSVGGTGGWETQYF; CDR3nt: TGCAGCGTTGGTGGGACAGGGGGCTGGGAGACCCAGTACTTC
abundance: once; d_gene: NA; v_gene: TRBV13; j_gene: TRBJ2-1; CDR3aa: CASSLSAKQFF; CDR3nt: TGTGCCAGCAGCTTAAGCGCGAAGCAGTTCTTC
abundance: NA; d_gene: TRBD2; v_gene: TRBV7-3; j_gene: TRBJ2-5; CDR3aa: CATPSGGSGWGETQYF; CDR3nt: TGTGCCACCCCGAGCGGGGGCTCGGGGTGGGGGGAGACCCAGTACTTC
abundance: NA; d_gene: TRBD1; v_gene: TRBV6-5; j_gene: TRBJ2-3; CDR3aa: CASRNRGHGTDTQYF; CDR3nt: TGTGCCAGCAGGAACAGGGGGCATGGGACAGATACGCAGTATTTT
abundance: NA; d_gene: NA; v_gene: TRBV27; j_gene: TRBJ1-5; CDR3aa: CASRSLRTRTAFNQPQHF; CDR3nt: TGTGCCAGCAGATCACTCCGGACTAGGACAGCCTTCAATCAGCCCCAGCATTTT
abundance: NA; d_gene: TRBD2; v_gene: TRBV7-9; j_gene: TRBJ2-1; CDR3aa: CASSPPGTGGNEQFF; CDR3nt: TGTGCCAGCAGCCCACCCGGGACGGGGGGCAATGAGCAGTTCTTC
abundance: NA; d_gene: TRBD1; v_gene: TRBV10-2; j_gene: TRBJ1-1; CDR3aa: CASRIQGAGEAFF; CDR3nt: TGCGCCAGCAGGATACAGGGGGCAGGTGAAGCTTTCTTT
abundance: NA; d_gene: TRBD2; v_gene: TRBV19; j_gene: TRBJ2-1; CDR3aa: CASSGGGLPRDYNEQFF; CDR3nt: TGTGCCAGTAGTGGCGGGGGGCTGCCCAGAGACTACAATGAGCAGTTCTTC
abundance: NA; d_gene: NA; v_gene: TRBV5-4; j_gene: TRBJ2-3; CDR3aa: CASSLDRGDIDTQYF; CDR3nt: TGTGCCAGCAGCTTGGATCGCGGGGATATAGATACGCAGTATTTT
abundance: NA; d_gene: NA; v_gene: TRBV27; j_gene: TRBJ2-7; CDR3aa: CASSLSSGSSYEQYF; CDR3nt: TGTGCCAGCAGTTTATCGTCCGGGAGCTCCTACGAGCAGTACTTC
abundance: few; d_gene: NA; v_gene: TRBV7-2; j_gene: TRBJ1-5; CDR3aa: CASSLRAGRGSPQHF; CDR3nt: TGTGCCAGCAGCTTGCGAGCCGGGCGGGGCAGCCCCCAGCATTTT
abundance: NA; d_gene: TRBD2; v_gene: TRBV6-2/TRBV6-3; j_gene: TRBJ2-3; CDR3aa: CASSYSGSGADTQYF; CDR3nt: TGTGCCAGCAGTTACTCGGGTAGCGGGGCAGATACGCAGTATTTT
abundance: NA; d_gene: TRBD1; v_gene: TRBV28; j_gene: TRBJ1-4; CDR3aa: CASSPGQHNEKLFF; CDR3nt: TGTGCCAGCAGCCCGGGACAGCATAATGAAAAACTGTTTTTT
abundance: NA; d_gene: NA; v_gene: TRBV3-1/TRBV3-2; j_gene: TRBJ2-7; CDR3aa: CASSQAYEQYF; CDR3nt: TGTGCCAGCAGCCAGGCATACGAGCAGTACTTC
abundance: NA; d_gene: TRBD1; v_gene: TRBV28; j_gene: TRBJ1-2; CDR3aa: CASSSGQGGGYTF; CDR3nt: TGTGCCAGCAGTTCGGGACAGGGGGGCGGCTACACCTTC
abundance: NA; d_gene: TRBD1; v_gene: TRBV12-3/TRBV12-4; j_gene: TRBJ2-3; CDR3aa: CASSRDRGRQYF; CDR3nt: TGTGCCAGCAGCCGGGACAGGGGCAGGCAGTATTTT
abundance: NA; d_gene: NA; v_gene: TRBV28; j_gene: TRBJ2-1; CDR3aa: CASRRYNEQFF; CDR3nt: TGTGCCAGCAGACGGTACAATGAGCAGTTCTTC
abundance: NA; d_gene: TRBD2; v_gene: TRBV2; j_gene: TRBJ2-1; CDR3aa: CASSWVAGVGEQFF; CDR3nt: TGTGCCAGCAGTTGGGTAGCGGGGGTTGGGGAGCAGTTCTTC